The 21 T cell receptor beta chains given below trace back to one sample, sequenced in a study of Graves' ophthalmopathy and Graves' hyperthyroidism. TCR beta CDR3 regions were amplified from RNA transcripts. Second-round multiplex PCR followed a first-round RT-PCR using HTBI primers. MiXCR, applied by TCRdb to the multiplex PCR reads, yields one record per CDR3 protein. The sample contains 660,000 or so distinct CDR3 sequences, roughly two fifths of which appear only once. Sequencing was done on a sample of peripheral blood. These receptors originate from an adult man with Graves' ophthalmopathy.

This chain links TRBV6-1 with TRBJ2-7; the D is unclear. Trimming took 6 bases from V and 4 from J, leaving 13 bases between them. CDR1 is MNHNS, CDR2 SASEGT, per germline. The CDR3 runs 13 residues. The CDR3 reads CASRRFVAYEQYF. DNA for the CDR3: TGTGCCAGCAGACGTTTTGTGGCGTACGAGCAGTACTTC.

Many counts were recorded for this clonotype. V usage is TRBV29-1 and J usage is TRBJ1-1; TRBD1 is a possible D gene (5 bases). The V and J ends lost 6 bases and 0 bases respectively, with 11 bases between them. The CDR3 covers 13 residues. Per germline, CDR1 SQVTM and CDR2 ANQGSEA. CDR3 in amino acids: CSVWGHMNTEAFF. The DNA of the CDR3 is TGCAGCGTCTGGGGCCATATGAACACTGAAGCTTTCTTT.

This clonotype was found a few times. CDR3 DNA sequence: TGTGCCAGCAGCTTAATGTTCGAAAACTATGGCTACACCTTC. It encodes CASSLMFENYGYTF. This chain uses TRBV5-5 with TRBJ1-2, with D uncertain. Trimming took off 2 bases at V and 2 bases at J, with 10 bases between the two ends. CDR3 size: 14 residues. Germline lookup yields CDR1 SGHKS and CDR2 YYEKEE (reference sequence).

V usage is TRBV7-9 and J usage is TRBJ1-6, with a possible D match to TRBD1 (6 bases). This CDR3 is 15 amino acids long. Germline CDR1 reads SEHNR; CDR2 reads FQNEAQ (reference sequence). With 4 bases removed from V and 5 bases from J, the gap between germline ends came to 12 bases. The CDR3 sequence is CASSSRQAHNSPLHF. The CDR3 coding sequence is TGTGCCAGCAGCTCTCGACAGGCGCATAATTCACCCCTCCACTTT. The full variable domain, in which reference TRBV7-9 and TRBJ1-6 provide the parts outside the CDR3, is DTGVSQNPRHKITKRGQNVTFRCDPISEHNRLYWYRQTLGQGPEFLTYFQNEAQLEKSRLLSDRFSAERPKGSFSTLEIQRTEQGDSAMYLCASSSRQAHNSPLHFGNGTRLTVT.

There are a few counts of this clonotype. The chain is built from TRBV9 and TRBJ1-2, with 8 bases that match TRBD1. V shed 3 bases, J shed 3 bases, and the junction held 7 bases outside the gene matches. Germline CDR1 and CDR2: SGDLS and YYNGEE. The CDR3 spans 15 residues. As DNA, the CDR3 is TGTGCCAGCAGCGGGACAGGGAAGGGGGACTATGGCTACACCTTC. Amino acid sequence: CASSGTGKGDYGYTF.

This clonotype was counted ten times or more. V and J are TRBV7-3 and TRBJ2-2, with 7 bases matching TRBD2. CDR1 and CDR2 (germline): SGHTA, FQGTGA. The V segment lost 3 bases and the J segment 2 bases; nucleotides outside the gene matches: 6. The CDR3 is 16 amino acids. CDR3 sequence (DNA): TGTGCCAGCAGCTTGGGTAGCGGGTACAACACCGGGGAGCTGTTTTTT. This sequence encodes CASSLGSGYNTGELFF. The whole variable domain, remainder taken from reference TRBV7-3 and TRBJ2-2, is GAGVSQTPSNKVTEKGKYVELRCDPISGHTALYWYRQSLGQGPEFLIYFQGTGAADDSGLPNDRFFAVRPEGSVSTLKIQRTERGDSAVYLCASSLGSGYNTGELFFGEGSRLTVL.

The sample holds one count of this clonotype. Since a much larger clone is just one base distant, this may be a read error. The chain combines TRBV7-9 with TRBJ1-5; D is possibly TRBD1 (5 bases). Germline CDR1 and CDR2: SEHNR and FQNEAQ (reference sequence). This CDR3 region has 16 residues. The DNA of the CDR3 is TGTGCCAACAGCTTAGATTTCGGGGCCAGCAATCAGCCCCAGCATTTT. Protein product: CANSLDFGASNQPQHF.

This chain joins TRBV6-6 and TRBJ2-5; D may be TRBD2 (5 bases). The germline V and J ends were trimmed by 8 bases and 4 bases, with 20 bases remaining between them. This CDR3 contains 15 residues. The germline V gene has CDR1 MNHNY and CDR2 SVGAGI (reference sequence). The CDR3, as DNA: TGTGCCAGCTCTAATCGGGGTTCAGAGGGAGAGACCCAGTACTTC. Amino acids: CASSNRGSEGETQYF.

The sample holds a few counts of this clonotype. The V and J genes are TRBV4-3 and TRBJ2-7; TRBD2 agrees at 9 bases. This CDR3 region has 15 residues. From germline, CDR1 is LGHNA and CDR2 YSLEER. Losses at the gene ends were 2 bases for V and 1 base for J; bases not matched to a gene: 3. DNA for the CDR3: TGCGCCAGCAGCCAAAAGCGGGGGGAGTCCTACGAGCAGTACTTC. This sequence encodes CASSQKRGESYEQYF.

This clonotype was recorded many times. The genes are TRBV27 and TRBJ2-2, with D perhaps matching TRBD1 (7 bases). Per the germline V gene, CDR1 is MNHEY and CDR2 is SMNVEV (reference sequence). Trimming took 4 bases from V and 3 from J, leaving 9 bases between them. The CDR3 loop spans 14 amino acids. CDR3 nucleotide sequence: TGTGCCAGCAGTTCCAGGGGGGACACCGGGGAGCTGTTTTTT. The encoded protein is CASSSRGDTGELFF.

This clonotype showed up many times. The J gene is TRBJ1-5, the V gene TRBV7-2, with D unresolved. V lost 4 bases and J lost 0, with 10 bases in between. This CDR3 comprises 15 residues. Germline V gene lookup returns CDR1 SGHTA and CDR2 FQGNSA. In nucleotides, the CDR3 is TGTGCCAGCAGCTATAGGGCTAATAGCAATCAGCCCCAGCATTTT. It yields the protein CASSYRANSNQPQHF.

Worth noting for this clonotype: This could be a read error, since a much larger clone is one nucleotide away. The V and J genes are TRBV7-2 and TRBJ2-5; D is perhaps TRBD1 or TRBD2 (5 bases each). CDR3 length: 14 residues. Trimming took 2 bases from V and 9 from J, leaving 16 bases between them. Germline V gene lookup returns CDR1 SGHTA and CDR2 FQGNSA. This CDR3 is CASSLYEGMEAQYF. The CDR3 coding sequence is TGTGCCAGCAGCTTATACGAGGGGATGGAGGCCCAGTACTTC. Using reference TRBV7-2 and TRBJ2-5 for the parts outside the CDR3, the full variable domain is GAGVSQSPSNKVTEKGKDVELRCDPISGHTALYWYRQSLGQGLEFLIYFQGNSAPDKSGLPSDRFSAERTGGSVSTLTIQRTQQEDSAVYLCASSLYEGMEAQYFGPGTRLLVL.

This clonotype was found many times. V usage is TRBV5-4 and J usage is TRBJ1-2, with 7 bases lining up with TRBD1. The CDR3 is made up of 13 amino acids. Germline V lookup: CDR1 SGHNT, CDR2 YYREEE (reference sequence). V gave up 4 bases and J gave up 7 bases; unmatched junction bases: 7. The CDR3 sequence is CASSTQGVSGYTF. The CDR3 DNA reads as TGTGCCAGCAGCACCCAGGGGGTATCTGGCTACACCTTC.

The rearrangement joins TRBV10-3 to TRBJ2-7, with D uncertain. CDR1 and CDR2 from the germline V gene are ENHRY and SYGVKD. Trimming removed 10 bases from V and 3 bases from J, with 13 bases in between. This CDR3 is built from 12 residues. The CDR3 is CASTNLHYEQYF. The CDR3 DNA is TGTGCCAGTACCAACCTCCACTACGAGCAGTACTTC.

This clonotype appeared many times. The gene calls are TRBV5-1 and TRBJ2-7; TRBD1 matches at 11 bases. Trimming took 4 bases from V and 6 from J; bases not matched to a gene: 3. Germline values: CDR1 SGHRS, CDR2 YFSETQ. The CDR3 contains 13 residues. The CDR3 nucleotides are TGCGCCAGCAGCGTCGGGACAGGGGGCGAGCAGTACTTC. Translating it yields CASSVGTGGEQYF.

As to this clonotype: This could be a read error, since a much larger clone is one nucleotide away. V is TRBV7-2 and J is TRBJ1-5; possibly TRBD1 for D (5 bases). The CDR3 runs to 17 residues. Per the germline V gene, CDR1 is SGHTA and CDR2 is FQGNSA. Trimming cost V 1 base and J 5 bases, with 18 bases left between them. For the CDR3, the DNA is TGTGCCAGCAGCTTAGAGCGGGTCCCAGGGCCCTATCAGCCCCAGCATTTT. The encoded protein is CASSLERVPGPYQPQHF.

The chain carries TRBV7-9 and TRBJ1-6; D is unclear. The CDR3 length is 15 residues. Looked up from germline, CDR1 is SEHNR and CDR2 is FQNEAQ (reference sequence). The V gene lost 3 bases and the J gene lost 9 bases, with 15 bases spanning the gap. The CDR3 region is CASSLDGSWGSPLHF. The DNA of the CDR3 is TGTGCCAGCAGCTTGGACGGTTCCTGGGGTTCACCCCTCCACTTT.

This clonotype came up a few times. Germline is not matched at one junction end, which may reflect a read error. The chain uses TRBV7-9 and TRBJ1-1, with TRBD1 matching over 9 bases. This CDR3 comprises 15 residues. Germline V gene sequence: CDR1 SEHNR, CDR2 FQNEAQ (reference sequence). The CDR3 protein is CASSQNRGLNTEAFF. CDR3 nucleotides: TGCGCCAGCAGCCAAAACAGGGGGCTGAACACTGAAGCTTTCTTT.

This clonotype was observed many times. The CDR3 DNA reads as TGTGCCAGCAGCCAAGCAGGGTGGAACGACGAGCAGTACTTC. This codes for CASSQAGWNDEQYF. The J gene is TRBJ2-7, the V gene TRBV4-2; D possibly corresponds to TRBD1 (5 bases). Trimming shortened V by 1 base and J by 5 bases, and 12 bases separated the two germline ends. This CDR3 region has 14 residues. The V gene's germline CDR1 is LGHNA and CDR2 YNFKEQ.

This clonotype was seen many times. V gene TRBV7-8 combines with J gene TRBJ1-3; D might be TRBD1 (5 bases). CDR3 length: 14 residues. Germline CDR1 and CDR2: SGHVS and FQNEAQ. Trimming cost V 5 bases and J 0 bases, with 8 bases left between them. The CDR3 bases are TGTGCCAGCAGCCCCAGGGTCTCTGGAAACACCATATATTTT. This gives the protein CASSPRVSGNTIYF.

This clonotype was observed at least ten times. The gene calls are TRBV27 and TRBJ1-2; D remains unclear. Per germline, CDR1 MNHEY and CDR2 SMNVEV (reference sequence). The V end was cut by 6 bases, the J end by 8 bases, with 10 bases between. CDR3 length: 11 amino acids. The CDR3 sequence: CASRGPHGYTF. The CDR3 DNA is TGTGCCAGCAGAGGCCCCCACGGCTACACCTTC.